This record concerns one T cell receptor (beta chain) sequence. Its antigen remains unidentified. This sample is drawn from a study of T cell responses to AZD1222 COVID-19 vaccine. Overall study findings and caveats: Spike-specific TCR breadth and depth grew following two AZD1222 doses.

Profiling relied on immunoSEQ multiplex PCR, and the TCRdb table lists in-frame clones only, not all of them. The data hold tens of thousands of clones, with roughly 90% observed a single time. Germline V gives CDR1 SGHVS, CDR2 FNYEAQ. The CDR3 extends over 14 amino acids. J gave up 4 bases and V 4 bases, and 6 bases lay outside the gene matches. The clonotype comes from an adult who received the AZD1222 COVID-19 vaccine. The sample in question was peripheral blood, obtained 28 days after the second AZD1222 dose. The V gene is TRBV7-6, the J gene TRBJ1-2; the match to TRBD1 covers 7 bases. As DNA, the CDR3 is TGTGCCAGCAGCTCCGAGACAGGGTTCTATGGCTACACCTTC. Its translation: CASSSETGFYGYTF.